This TCR beta chain was recovered during a study of technical replicates of blood from a handful of donors. Germline V gene lookup returns CDR1 SGHKS and CDR2 YYEKEE (reference sequence). V gave up 1 base and J gave up 1 base, with 8 bases separating them. The CDR3 is 15 residues long. Profiling relied on immunoSEQ multiplex PCR, and the TCRdb table lists in-frame clones only, not all of them. The sample has about 80,000 clones; around 96% are singletons. The sample comprised T cells isolated from PBMCs. The TCR was taken from a human donor in good health. The chain couples TRBV5-5 to TRBJ2-2; D call uncertain. The CDR3 nucleotides are TGTGCCAGCAGCTTGCCTCCACTGAACACCGGGGAGCTGTTTTTT. Translated, it gives CASSLPPLNTGELFF.